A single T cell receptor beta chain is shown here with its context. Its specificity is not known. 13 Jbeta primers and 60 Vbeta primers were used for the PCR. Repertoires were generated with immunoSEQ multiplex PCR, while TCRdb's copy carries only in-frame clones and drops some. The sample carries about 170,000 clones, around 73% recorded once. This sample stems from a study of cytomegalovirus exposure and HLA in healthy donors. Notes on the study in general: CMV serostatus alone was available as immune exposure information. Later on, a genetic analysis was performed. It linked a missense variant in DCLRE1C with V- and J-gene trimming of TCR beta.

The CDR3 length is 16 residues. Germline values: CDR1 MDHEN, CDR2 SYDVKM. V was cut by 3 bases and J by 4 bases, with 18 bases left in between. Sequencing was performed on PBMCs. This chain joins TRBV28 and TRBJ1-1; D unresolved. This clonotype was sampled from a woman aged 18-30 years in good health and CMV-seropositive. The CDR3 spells CASSLAVFGHGTEAFF. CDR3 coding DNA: TGTGCCAGCAGTTTGGCAGTATTTGGCCATGGCACTGAAGCTTTCTTT.